This TCR beta chain appears in the sequencing data of a study of shared clonotypes between healthy human individuals. Study information: Per donor, three plates held CD4 naive cells, three held CD4 memory, two held CD8 naive and one held CD8 memory.

Measured with immunoSEQ multiplex PCR; TCRdb has only the in-frame clones, and not every one. The sample yields 950,000 to 1,100,000 clones, approximately 80% seen once. The ends were cut back, 4 bases at V and 1 base at J, with 8 bases in the middle. Germline V gives CDR1 MNHEY, CDR2 SMNVEV (reference sequence). CDR3 size: 13 residues. Every donor was a Caucasian adult from Nashville, Tennessee. The receptor was derived from a man younger than 35 in good health. Some clones in this sample may be carry-over from other donors' samples. The J gene is TRBJ2-7, the V gene TRBV27; D gene unclear. Sequencing was carried out using memory CD4+ T cells from PBMCs. Indicated subset: CD45RA-negative fraction. Written as DNA, the CDR3 is TGTGCCAGCAGTTCCAGGCTTTCCTACGAGCAGTACTTC. Its translation: CASSSRLSYEQYF.